This T cell receptor (beta chain) was recovered during a study of CD8+ T cells in alopecia areata. As to this clone: The antigen is not known.

After isolation, RNA underwent reverse transcription to generate cDNA as the sequencing template. TCRdb's copy holds only in-frame clones and misses some; the assay was immunoSEQ multiplex PCR. This sample has some 180,000 clones, with around 51% found just once. Notes on the study in general: Given one nonresponder, whether baseline CD8+ expansion relates to response remains uncertain.

As for treatment: oral pan-JAK inhibitor, 5-10 mg twice daily. The investigators collected lesional scalp punch biopsies and peripheral blood from alopecia areata patients. A FACSAria was used to sort CD4+ and CD8+ T cells. These cells came from PBMCs. V dropped 2 bases and J dropped 5 bases, with 13 bases sitting between them. Germline V CDR1 and CDR2: SGHRS, YFSETQ. CDR3 length equals 15 residues. This sample comprised CD8+ T cells sorted from blood, obtained at approximately week 52, from a patient treated with tofacitinib. The genes are TRBV5-1 and TRBJ2-2; D may match TRBD1 or TRBD2 (5 bases each). This TCR was sampled from a human donor with alopecia areata. The chain's CDR3 is CASSFGTNITGELFF. In DNA form, the CDR3 reads TGCGCCAGCAGCTTTGGGACGAACATAACCGGGGAGCTGTTTTTT.